Presented here are 9 T cell receptor beta chains from one specimen sequenced in a study of beta chain features in type 1 diabetes. Antigen specificity for these receptors is unknown. Study results and caveats: A moderate, significant TCRB CDR3 shortening appeared in type 1 diabetes across four CD4+ subsets.

The isolated RNA, all of it, was reverse transcribed, so expressed TCRB transcripts were what got sequenced. Sequencing was performed with immunoSEQ multiplex PCR; in TCRdb, only in-frame clones are kept and a portion is missing. The sample includes about 740,000 clones, roughly 13% of them seen just once. The sample taken for sequencing was naive CD4+ T cells from blood. These TCRs come from a man aged 18 to 35 with type 1 diabetes.

This clone appeared a few times. This chain links TRBV29-1 with TRBJ2-3; D gene uncertain. The CDR3 covers 11 residues. V shed 0 bases and J shed 4 bases, with 2 bases lying between them. Germline CDR1 reads SQVTM; CDR2 reads ANQGSEA. Here the CDR3 reads CSVEESDTQYF. CDR3 nucleotides: TGCAGCGTTGAAGAGTCAGATACGCAGTATTTT.

In this sample, this clone turned up a few times. V gene TRBV28 combines with J gene TRBJ1-4; D is uncertain. Germline V lookup: CDR1 MDHEN, CDR2 SYDVKM. CDR3 length: 14 residues. V dropped 2 bases and J dropped 8 bases, with 12 bases sitting between them. The chain's CDR3 is CASSLGSLVEKLFF. In DNA, the CDR3 is TGTGCCAGCAGTTTAGGGAGCCTGGTCGAAAAACTGTTTTTT.

This clone was observed a handful of times. The V gene is TRBV7-2, the J gene TRBJ1-3; 7 nucleotides align to TRBD1. The CDR3 covers 16 residues. J was trimmed by 3 bases and V by 5 bases; bases with no gene match: 10. Germline V CDR1 and CDR2: SGHTA, FQGNSA. For the CDR3, the DNA is TGTGCCAGCAGCCTACGGGACAGTCTTAGTGGAAACACCATATATTTT. The encoded protein is CASSLRDSLSGNTIYF.

CDR3 residues: CASSPPVGTNQPQHF. The CDR3 bases are TGTGCCAGCTCACCACCGGTCGGGACTAATCAGCCCCAGCATTTT. This chain connects TRBV18 to TRBJ1-5; D may be TRBD1 (5 bases). Trimming stripped 0 bases from V and 4 bases from J, with 10 bases between. CDR1 and CDR2 from the germline V gene are KGHSH and LQKENI. CDR3 length equals 15 residues. Filled out from reference TRBV18 and TRBJ1-5, the complete variable domain reads NAGVMQNPRHLVRRRGQEARLRCSPMKGHSHVYWYRQLPEEGLKFMVYLQKENIIDESGMPKERFSAEFPKEGPSILRIQQVVRGDSAAYFCASSPPVGTNQPQHFGDGTRLSIL.

This chain connects TRBV29-1 to TRBJ1-1; D unresolved. V lost 3 bases to trimming and J lost 6 bases, with 14 bases between them. This CDR3 is 13 amino acids long. Germline V gives CDR1 SQVTM, CDR2 ANQGSEA. The CDR3 nucleotides are TGCAGCGTTGAGGGCAGGCTCTACGCTGAAGCTTTCTTT. Amino acid sequence: CSVEGRLYAEAFF.

This clone showed up just a few times. J is TRBJ2-7 and V is TRBV29-1; no clear D gene. Germline CDR1 is SQVTM and CDR2 is ANQGSEA. The CDR3 spans 12 residues. Trimming left V 3 bases short and J 2 bases short, with 8 bases between. The chain's CDR3 is CSVEASTYEQYF. CDR3 coding DNA: TGCAGCGTTGAGGCGTCGACCTACGAGCAGTACTTC.

This clone has just a few counts. The rearrangement joins TRBV27 to TRBJ1-2; D is unclear. V was clipped by 0 bases and J by 8 bases, with 16 bases between them. The germline gives CDR1 MNHEY, CDR2 SMNVEV (reference sequence). The CDR3 has 15 amino acids. The CDR3, as DNA: TGTGCCAGCAGTTTATCGAACGAGTTCCCGGGCGGCTACACCTTC. As protein: CASSLSNEFPGGYTF.

This clone occurred a few times. V and J are TRBV4-1 and TRBJ1-1, with D perhaps TRBD1 (5 bases). The germline V and J ends were trimmed by 0 bases and 5 bases, with 16 bases remaining between them. This CDR3 is built from 16 residues. Germline V lookup: CDR1 MGHRA, CDR2 YSYEKL. The CDR3 DNA reads TGCGCCAGCAGCCAAGATGTTGTGGCCAGGGTGACTGAAGCTTTCTTT. This sequence encodes CASSQDVVARVTEAFF.

The rearrangement links TRBV15 to TRBJ1-3; tentative D call: TRBD1 (5 bases). Trimming removed 3 bases at V and 3 bases at J, with 18 bases between. Germline-derived CDR1 and CDR2 are LNHNV and YYDKDF (reference sequence). This CDR3 comprises 17 residues. CDR3 protein: CATSSQGPGRGGNTIYF. The CDR3 nucleotides are TGTGCCACCAGCAGTCAGGGACCAGGCCGTGGTGGAAACACCATATATTTT.